Below, 10 T cell receptor beta chains from the same sample are listed, as sequenced in a study of sequential checkpoint blockade in melanoma. Here immunoSEQ multiplex PCR was the method, and the copy in TCRdb shows in-frame clones only, minus some. The table records 750 to 1,000 clones, 22% of them present only once. Treatment specified: randomized to nivolumab then ipilimumab (arm A) or the reverse (arm B). Sample: tumor tissue (inferred from file names), taken from a patient given nivolumab and ipilimumab in sequence. All receptors come from a human donor with melanoma.

In its sample, this clone is medium-sized. The V call is TRBV11-3, the J call TRBJ2-2, with D uncertain. The CDR3 extends over 15 amino acids. Trimming stripped 3 bases from V and 1 base from J, with 9 bases between. CDR1 SGHNT and CDR2 YENEEA come from the germline V gene. The CDR3 DNA reads as TGTGCCAGCAGCTTTGCACCTCTGAACACCGGGGAGCTGTTTTTT. It translates to CASSFAPLNTGELFF.

This clone rates as large. The CDR3 loop reads CASSQGTASTDTQYF. DNA of the CDR3: TGTGCCAGCAGCCAAGGGACAGCTAGCACAGATACGCAGTATTTT. V is TRBV11-3 and J is TRBJ2-3, with 7 bases fitting TRBD1. V was pared by 5 bases and J by 0 bases, with 5 bases of the junction left unmatched. CDR3 length equals 15 residues. In germline, CDR1 is SGHNT, CDR2 YENEEA.

Comments on this clone: Read sequence stops 1 residue before the CDR3 end, and the germline J gene provides the missing end. This sequence joins TRBV6-1 and TRBJ1-3; 7 positions agree with TRBD1. Losses at the gene ends were 1 base for V and 3 bases for J; bases not matched to a gene: 0. This CDR3 region has 14 residues. Germline V gene sequence: CDR1 MNHNS, CDR2 SASEGT. The CDR3 loop reads CASSEGTGGNTIYF. CDR3 DNA (partial): TGTGCCAGCAGTGAAGGGACAGGTGGAAACACCATATAT.

This clone has just a few counts. The chain employs TRBV19 and TRBJ1-6; 8 bases are shared with TRBD1. From germline, CDR1 is LNHDA and CDR2 SQIVND (reference sequence). There are 17 residues in the CDR3. J lost 7 bases, V lost 4 bases, and 12 bases had no gene match. CDR3 sequence: CASSRGKQGGSNSPLHF. CDR3 nucleotides: TGTGCCAGTAGTAGGGGAAAACAGGGGGGATCAAATTCACCCCTCCACTTT.

The rearrangement joins TRBV6-8 to TRBJ1-2; D ambiguous. The CDR3 runs to 12 residues. V lost 7 bases and J 8 bases, leaving 14 bases between the germline ends. Germline values: CDR1 MNHGY, CDR2 SAAAGT. DNA of the CDR3: TGTGCCAGCACACGGACGTTGGAGGGCTACACCTTC. Its protein product is CASTRTLEGYTF.

V and J are TRBV5-1 and TRBJ1-2; D perhaps matches TRBD1 (5 bases). Looked up from germline, CDR1 is SGHRS and CDR2 is YFSETQ. V shed 4 bases and J shed 5 bases, with 18 bases lying between them. The CDR3 extends over 15 amino acids. This CDR3 reads CASSQDPGREYGYTF. The CDR3 DNA is TGCGCCAGCAGCCAAGATCCTGGCAGGGAGTATGGCTACACCTTC.

The chain joins TRBV4-1 to TRBJ1-2, with TRBD1 matching over 7 bases. Per germline, CDR1 MGHRA and CDR2 YSYEKL. The CDR3 totals 17 residues. With 5 bases clipped from V and 4 bases from J, the junction kept 16 bases outside the gene matches. CDR3: CASSGFDRASGFYGYTF. DNA for the CDR3: TGCGCCAGCAGCGGGTTTGACAGGGCATCCGGCTTCTATGGCTACACCTTC.

This clone occurred a few times. This chain joins TRBV6-8 and TRBJ2-5; 8 nucleotides align to TRBD2. CDR1 is MNHGY and CDR2 is SAAAGT in the germline V gene. This CDR3 spans 15 amino acids. Trimming cost V 5 bases and J 2 bases; bases outside gene matches: 7. CDR3 DNA: TGTGCCAGCAGTGACGGTCCGGGAGGGCAAGAGACCCAGTACTTC. Protein: CASSDGPGGQETQYF.

The rearrangement uses TRBV10-2 and TRBJ1-6; D might be TRBD1 (5 bases). V lost 4 bases, J lost 0 bases, and 16 bases lay in between. Germline V CDR1 and CDR2: WSHSY, SAAADI. The CDR3 is 18 amino acids. CDR3 sequence reads: CASSGQGRRVSYNSPLHF. In DNA, the CDR3 is TGCGCCAGCAGTGGCCAGGGCCGGAGGGTCTCCTATAATTCACCCCTCCACTTT.

By share, this clone counts as medium-sized. The chain couples TRBV11-3 to TRBJ2-7, with unresolved D. Trimming removed 3 bases from V and 2 bases from J, with 11 bases in between. Germline assignment: CDR1 SGHNT and CDR2 YENEEA. The CDR3 runs 14 residues. This CDR3 reads CASSFRLATYEQYF. The CDR3 region has the DNA TGTGCCAGCAGCTTTCGATTAGCCACCTACGAGCAGTACTTC.